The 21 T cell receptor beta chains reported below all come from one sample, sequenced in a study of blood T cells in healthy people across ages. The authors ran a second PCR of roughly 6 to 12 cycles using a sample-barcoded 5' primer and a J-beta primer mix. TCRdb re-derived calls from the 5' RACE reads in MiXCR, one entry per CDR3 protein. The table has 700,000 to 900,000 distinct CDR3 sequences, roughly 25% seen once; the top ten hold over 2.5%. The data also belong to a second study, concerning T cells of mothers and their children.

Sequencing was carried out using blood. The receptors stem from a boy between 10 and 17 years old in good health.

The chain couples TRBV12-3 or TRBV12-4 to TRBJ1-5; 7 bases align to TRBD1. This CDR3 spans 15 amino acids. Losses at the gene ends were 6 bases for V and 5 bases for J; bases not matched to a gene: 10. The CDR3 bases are TGTGCCAGCAGATTCAGGGGGAGGATCGATCAGCCCCAGCATTTT. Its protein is CASRFRGRIDQPQHF.

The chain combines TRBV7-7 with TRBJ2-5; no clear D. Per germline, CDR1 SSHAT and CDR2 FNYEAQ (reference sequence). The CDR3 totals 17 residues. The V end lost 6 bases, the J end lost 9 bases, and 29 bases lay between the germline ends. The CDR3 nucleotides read TGTGCCAGCAGTTCTCGTGTAGGAACTACCCCAGTGAATCCCCAGTACTTC. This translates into CASSSRVGTTPVNPQYF.

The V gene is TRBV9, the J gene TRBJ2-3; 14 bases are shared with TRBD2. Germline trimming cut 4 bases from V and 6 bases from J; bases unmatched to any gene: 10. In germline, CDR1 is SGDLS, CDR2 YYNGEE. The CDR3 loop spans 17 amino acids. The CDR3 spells CASSPHPTSGGADTQYF. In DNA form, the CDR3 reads TGTGCCAGCAGCCCTCATCCGACTAGCGGGGGGGCTGATACGCAGTATTTT.

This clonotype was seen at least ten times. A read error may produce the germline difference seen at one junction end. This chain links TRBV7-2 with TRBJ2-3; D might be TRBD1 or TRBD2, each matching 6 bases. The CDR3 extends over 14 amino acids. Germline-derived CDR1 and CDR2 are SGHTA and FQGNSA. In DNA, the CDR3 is TGTGCCAGCAGTTTAGGGGGGACCACAGATACGCAGTATTTT. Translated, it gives CASSLGGTTDTQYF.

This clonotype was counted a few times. The CDR3 DNA follows: TGCAGCGTCGCCCACCAGACAGGGATTGGAAACTATGGCTACACCTTC. Protein product: CSVAHQTGIGNYGYTF. The chain uses TRBV29-1 and TRBJ1-2, with 7 bases identical to TRBD1. Germline CDR1 SQVTM, CDR2 ANQGSEA. The CDR3 extends over 16 amino acids. Trimming removed 6 bases from V and 2 bases from J; junction bases left unmatched: 15.

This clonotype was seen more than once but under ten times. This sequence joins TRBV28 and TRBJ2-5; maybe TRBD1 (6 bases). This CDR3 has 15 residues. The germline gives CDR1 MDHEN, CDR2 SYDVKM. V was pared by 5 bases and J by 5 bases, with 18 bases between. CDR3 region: CASSTYRATGETQYF. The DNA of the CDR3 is TGTGCCAGCAGTACCTACAGGGCCACTGGGGAGACCCAGTACTTC.

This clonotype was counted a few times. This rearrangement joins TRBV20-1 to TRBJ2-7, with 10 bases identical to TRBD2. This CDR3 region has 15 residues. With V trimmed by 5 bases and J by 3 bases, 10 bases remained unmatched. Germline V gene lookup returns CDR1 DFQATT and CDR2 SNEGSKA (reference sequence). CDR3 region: CSAHDAASGGYEQYF. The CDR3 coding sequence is TGCAGTGCTCACGACGCGGCTAGCGGGGGCTACGAGCAGTACTTC.

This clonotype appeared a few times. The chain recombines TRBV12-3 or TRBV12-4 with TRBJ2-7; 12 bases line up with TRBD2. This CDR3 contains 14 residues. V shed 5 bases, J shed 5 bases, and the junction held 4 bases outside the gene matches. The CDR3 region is CASSPGLAGDEQYF. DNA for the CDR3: TGTGCCAGCAGTCCGGGACTAGCGGGTGACGAGCAGTACTTC.

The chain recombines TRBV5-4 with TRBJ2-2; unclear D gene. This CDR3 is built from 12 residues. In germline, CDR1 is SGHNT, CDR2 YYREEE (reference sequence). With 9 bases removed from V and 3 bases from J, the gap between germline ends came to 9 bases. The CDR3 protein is CATRWDTGELFF. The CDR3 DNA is TGTGCCACTCGGTGGGACACCGGGGAGCTGTTTTTT.

CDR3 sequence reads: CATRRGVSNEQFF. In nucleotides, the CDR3 is TGTGCCACCAGAAGGGGGGTATCCAATGAGCAGTTCTTC. V usage is TRBV15 and J usage is TRBJ2-1, with D perhaps assigned TRBD1 or TRBD2 (6 bases each). V lost 6 bases, J lost 6 bases, and 12 bases lay in between. The germline V gene has CDR1 LNHNV and CDR2 YYDKDF (reference sequence). The CDR3 is made up of 13 amino acids.

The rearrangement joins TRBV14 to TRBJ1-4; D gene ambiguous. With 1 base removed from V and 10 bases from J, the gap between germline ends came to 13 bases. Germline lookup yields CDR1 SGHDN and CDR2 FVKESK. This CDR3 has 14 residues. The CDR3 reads CASSQAEGSGKLFF. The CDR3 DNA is TGTGCCAGCAGCCAAGCGGAGGGAAGCGGAAAACTGTTTTTT.

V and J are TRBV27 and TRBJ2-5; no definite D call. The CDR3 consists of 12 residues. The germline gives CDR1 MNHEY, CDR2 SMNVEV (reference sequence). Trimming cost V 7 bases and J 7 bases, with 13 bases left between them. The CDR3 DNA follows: TGTGCCAGCATAGGGCATTCCCGGACCCAGTACTTC. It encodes CASIGHSRTQYF.

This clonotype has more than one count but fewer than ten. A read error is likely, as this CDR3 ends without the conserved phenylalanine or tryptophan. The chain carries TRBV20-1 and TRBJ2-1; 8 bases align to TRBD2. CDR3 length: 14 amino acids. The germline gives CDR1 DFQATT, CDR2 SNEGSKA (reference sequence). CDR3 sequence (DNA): TGCAGGAACGACAGCGGGGGCCGATACAATGAGCAGTTCCTC. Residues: CRNDSGGRYNEQFL.

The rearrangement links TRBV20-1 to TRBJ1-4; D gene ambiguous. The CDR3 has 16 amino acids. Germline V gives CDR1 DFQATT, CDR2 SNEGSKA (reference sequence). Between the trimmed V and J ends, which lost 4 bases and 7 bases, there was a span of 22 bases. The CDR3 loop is CSATPLTLERSEKLFF. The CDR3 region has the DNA TGCAGTGCTACCCCTCTGACCCTTGAACGGAGTGAAAAACTGTTTTTT.

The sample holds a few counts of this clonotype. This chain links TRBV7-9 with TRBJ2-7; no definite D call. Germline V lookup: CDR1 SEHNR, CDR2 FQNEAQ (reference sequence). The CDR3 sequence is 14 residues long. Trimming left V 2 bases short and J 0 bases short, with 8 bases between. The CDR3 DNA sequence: TGTGCCAGCAGCTTAACAGCTACCTCCTACGAGCAGTACTTC. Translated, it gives CASSLTATSYEQYF.

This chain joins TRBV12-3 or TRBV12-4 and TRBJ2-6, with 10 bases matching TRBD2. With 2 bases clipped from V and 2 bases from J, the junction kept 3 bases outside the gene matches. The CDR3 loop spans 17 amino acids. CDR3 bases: TGTGCCAGCAGTTTACAGCGGGGGGGCGCTGGGGCCAACGTCCTGACTTTC. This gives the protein CASSLQRGGAGANVLTF.

CDR3 DNA sequence: TGTGCCAGCCGGACTAGCGGGCCCCTCAGTGAGCAGTTCTTC. Protein: CASRTSGPLSEQFF. The chain uses TRBV6-2 or TRBV6-3 and TRBJ2-1; 11 nucleotides match TRBD2. The J segment lost 9 bases and the V segment lost 8 bases, leaving 9 bases of the junction unmatched. Germline V gene sequence: CDR1 MNHEY, CDR2 SVGEGT. The CDR3 contains 14 residues.

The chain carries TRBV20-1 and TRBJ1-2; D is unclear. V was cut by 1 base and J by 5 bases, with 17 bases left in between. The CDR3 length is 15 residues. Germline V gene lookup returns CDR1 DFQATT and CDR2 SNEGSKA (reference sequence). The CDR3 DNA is TGCAGTGCTAGAGCCCAGAACTGGGGAATATATGGCTACACCTTC. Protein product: CSARAQNWGIYGYTF.

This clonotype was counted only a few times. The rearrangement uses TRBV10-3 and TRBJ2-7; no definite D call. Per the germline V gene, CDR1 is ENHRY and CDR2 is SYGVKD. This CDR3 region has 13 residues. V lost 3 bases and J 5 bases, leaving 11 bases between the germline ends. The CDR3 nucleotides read TGTGCCATCAGTGATACCCTTTTAGACGAGCAGTACTTC. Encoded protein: CAISDTLLDEQYF.

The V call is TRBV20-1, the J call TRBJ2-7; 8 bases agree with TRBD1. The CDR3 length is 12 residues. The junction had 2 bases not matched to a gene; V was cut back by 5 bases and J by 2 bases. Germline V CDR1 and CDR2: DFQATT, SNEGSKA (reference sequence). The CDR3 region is CSALGQAYEQYF. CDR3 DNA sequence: TGCAGTGCTCTGGGACAGGCCTACGAGCAGTACTTC.

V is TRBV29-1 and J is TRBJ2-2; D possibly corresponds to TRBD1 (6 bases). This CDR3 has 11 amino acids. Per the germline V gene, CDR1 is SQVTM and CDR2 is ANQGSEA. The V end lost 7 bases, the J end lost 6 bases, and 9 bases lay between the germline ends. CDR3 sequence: CSADRSGELFF. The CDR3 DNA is TGCAGCGCCGACAGGTCCGGGGAGCTGTTTTTT.